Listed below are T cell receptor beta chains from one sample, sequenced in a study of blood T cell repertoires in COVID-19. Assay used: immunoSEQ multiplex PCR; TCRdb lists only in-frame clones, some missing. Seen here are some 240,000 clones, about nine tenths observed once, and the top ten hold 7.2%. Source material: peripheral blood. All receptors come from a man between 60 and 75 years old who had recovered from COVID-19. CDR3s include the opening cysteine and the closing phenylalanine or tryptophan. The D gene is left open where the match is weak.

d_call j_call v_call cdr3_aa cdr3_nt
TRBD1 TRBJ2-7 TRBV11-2 CASSLTPGQTYEQYF TGTGCCAGCAGCTTAACCCCGGGACAGACCTACGAGCAGTACTTC
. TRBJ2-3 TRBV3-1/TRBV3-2 CASSPPGFPDTQYF TGTGCCAGCAGCCCCCCGGGGTTCCCAGATACGCAGTATTTT
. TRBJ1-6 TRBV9 CASSPSPSSYNSPLHF TGTGCCAGCAGCCCATCTCCCAGCTCCTATAATTCACCCCTCCACTTT
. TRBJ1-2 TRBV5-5 CASRPYQGNYGYTF TGTGCCAGCAGACCTTACCAGGGGAACTATGGCTACACCTTC
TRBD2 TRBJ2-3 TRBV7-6 CASSTSRGGWGTDTQYF TGTGCCAGCAGCACGAGCCGGGGGGGTTGGGGGACAGATACGCAGTATTTT
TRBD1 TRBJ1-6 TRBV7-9 CASSLSTQGSDSPLHF TGTGCCAGCAGCTTATCAACACAGGGGTCAGATTCACCCCTCCACTTT
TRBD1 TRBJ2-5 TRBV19 CASSISFGTAQETQYF TGTGCCAGTAGTATTTCATTTGGGACAGCCCAAGAGACCCAGTACTTC
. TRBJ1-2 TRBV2 CASSEARGHESGYTF TGTGCCAGCAGTGAAGCTAGGGGCCATGAATCTGGCTACACCTTC
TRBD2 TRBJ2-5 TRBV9 CASSPVPGLAKETQYF TGTGCCAGCAGCCCGGTCCCGGGACTAGCGAAAGAGACCCAGTACTTC
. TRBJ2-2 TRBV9 CASSVGLVNTGELFF TGTGCCAGCAGCGTAGGGCTAGTGAACACCGGGGAGCTGTTTTTT
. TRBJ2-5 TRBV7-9 CASSLSLGGPKETQYF TGTGCCAGCAGCTTATCGCTAGGGGGACCCAAAGAGACCCAGTACTTC
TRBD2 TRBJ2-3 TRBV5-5 CASSLGGGGPVTDTQYF TGTGCCAGCAGCTTGGGGGGCGGGGGACCCGTCACAGATACGCAGTATTTT
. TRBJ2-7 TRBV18 CASSPGHGAHEQYF TGTGCCAGCTCACCTGGACATGGGGCCCACGAGCAGTACTTC